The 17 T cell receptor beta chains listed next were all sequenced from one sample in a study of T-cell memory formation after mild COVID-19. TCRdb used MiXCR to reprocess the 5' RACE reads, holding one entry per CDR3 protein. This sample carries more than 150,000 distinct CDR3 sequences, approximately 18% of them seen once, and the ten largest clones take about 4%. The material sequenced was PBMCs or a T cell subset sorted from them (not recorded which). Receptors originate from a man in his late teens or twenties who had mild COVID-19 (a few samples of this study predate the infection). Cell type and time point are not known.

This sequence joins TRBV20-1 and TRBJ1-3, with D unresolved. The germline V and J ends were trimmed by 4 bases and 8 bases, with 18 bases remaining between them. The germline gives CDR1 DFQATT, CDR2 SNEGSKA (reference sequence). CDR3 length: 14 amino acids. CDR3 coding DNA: TGCAGTGCTACAAGGACCTCTAACCTTGACACCATATATTTT. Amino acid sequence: CSATRTSNLDTIYF.

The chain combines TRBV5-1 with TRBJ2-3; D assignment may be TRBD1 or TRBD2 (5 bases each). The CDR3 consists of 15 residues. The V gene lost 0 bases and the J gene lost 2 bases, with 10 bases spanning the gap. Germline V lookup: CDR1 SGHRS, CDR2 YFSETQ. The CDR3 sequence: CASSLGRGATDTQYF. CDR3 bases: TGCGCCAGCAGCTTGGGCCGGGGCGCCACAGATACGCAGTATTTT.

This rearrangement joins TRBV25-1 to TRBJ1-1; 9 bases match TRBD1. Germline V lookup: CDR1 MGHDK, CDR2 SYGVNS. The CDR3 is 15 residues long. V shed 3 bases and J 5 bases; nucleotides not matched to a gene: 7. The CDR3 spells CASSDPGQGRTEAFF. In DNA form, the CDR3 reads TGTGCCAGCAGTGACCCCGGACAGGGGCGGACTGAAGCTTTCTTT.

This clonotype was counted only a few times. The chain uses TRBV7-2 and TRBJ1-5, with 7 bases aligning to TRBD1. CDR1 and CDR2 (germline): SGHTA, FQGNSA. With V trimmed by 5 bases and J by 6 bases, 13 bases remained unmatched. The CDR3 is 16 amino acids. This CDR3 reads CASSPRRGGTGQPQHF. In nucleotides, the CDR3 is TGTGCCAGCAGCCCCCGGCGAGGGGGCACCGGTCAGCCCCAGCATTTT.

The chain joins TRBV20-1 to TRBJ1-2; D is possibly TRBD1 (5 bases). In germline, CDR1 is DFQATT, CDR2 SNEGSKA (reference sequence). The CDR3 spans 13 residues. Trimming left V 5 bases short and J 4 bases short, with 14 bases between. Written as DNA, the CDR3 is TGCAGTGCTCGAGTGGGGCGCGGCTATGGCTACACCTTC. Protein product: CSARVGRGYGYTF.

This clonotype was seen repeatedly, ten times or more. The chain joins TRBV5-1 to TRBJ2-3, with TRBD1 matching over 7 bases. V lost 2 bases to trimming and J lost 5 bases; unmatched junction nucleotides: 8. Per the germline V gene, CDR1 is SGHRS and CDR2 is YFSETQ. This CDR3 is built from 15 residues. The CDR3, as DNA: TGCGCCAGCAGCTTTACGGGACAGCTGGGAGATACGCAGTATTTT. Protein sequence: CASSFTGQLGDTQYF.

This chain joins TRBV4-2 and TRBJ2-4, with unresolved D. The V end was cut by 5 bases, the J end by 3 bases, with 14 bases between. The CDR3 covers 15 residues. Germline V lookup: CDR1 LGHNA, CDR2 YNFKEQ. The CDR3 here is CASSAEGDLKNIQYF. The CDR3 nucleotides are TGTGCCAGCAGCGCAGAAGGAGATCTCAAAAACATTCAGTACTTC.

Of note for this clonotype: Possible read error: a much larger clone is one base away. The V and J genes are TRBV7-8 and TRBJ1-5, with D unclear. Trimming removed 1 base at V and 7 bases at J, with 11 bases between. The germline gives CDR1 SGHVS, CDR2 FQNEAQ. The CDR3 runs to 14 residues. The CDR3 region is CASSLGSRKQPQHF. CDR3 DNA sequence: TGTGCCAGCAGCTTAGGCAGCCGTAAACAGCCCCAGCATTTT. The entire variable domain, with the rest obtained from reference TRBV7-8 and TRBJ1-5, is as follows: GAGVSQSPRYKVAKRGQDVALRCDPISGHVSLFWYQQALGQGPEFLTYFQNEAQLDKSGLPSDRFFAERPEGSVSTLKIQRTQQEDSAVYLCASSLGSRKQPQHFGDGTRLSIL.

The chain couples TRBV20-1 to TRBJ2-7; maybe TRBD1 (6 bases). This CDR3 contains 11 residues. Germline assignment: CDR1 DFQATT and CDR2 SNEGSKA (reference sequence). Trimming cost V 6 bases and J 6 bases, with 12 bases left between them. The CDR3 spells CSAQQGGEQYV. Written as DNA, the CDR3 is TGCAGTGCCCAACAAGGGGGCGAGCAGTACGTC.

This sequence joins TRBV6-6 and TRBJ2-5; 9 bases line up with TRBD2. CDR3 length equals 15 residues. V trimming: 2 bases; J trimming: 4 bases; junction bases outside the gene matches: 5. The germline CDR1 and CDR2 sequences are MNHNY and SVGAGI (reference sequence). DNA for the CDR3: TGTGCCAGCAGTTACGCGGGGACTAGCTTAGAGACCCAGTACTTC. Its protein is CASSYAGTSLETQYF.

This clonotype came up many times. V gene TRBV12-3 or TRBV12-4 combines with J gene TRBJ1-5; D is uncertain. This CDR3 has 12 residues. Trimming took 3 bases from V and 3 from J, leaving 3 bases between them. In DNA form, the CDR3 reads TGTGCCAGCAGTTTCGACAATCAGCCCCAGCATTTT. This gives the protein CASSFDNQPQHF.

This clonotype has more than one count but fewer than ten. CDR3 amino acids: CSASPTRGFSGELFF. CDR3 DNA: TGCAGTGCTAGTCCCACCCGGGGTTTCTCCGGGGAGCTGTTTTTT. This chain uses TRBV20-1 with TRBJ2-2; perhaps TRBD2 as D (5 bases). The germline CDR1 and CDR2 sequences are DFQATT and SNEGSKA (reference sequence). Trimming left V 3 bases short and J 6 bases short, with 17 bases between. The CDR3 loop spans 15 amino acids.

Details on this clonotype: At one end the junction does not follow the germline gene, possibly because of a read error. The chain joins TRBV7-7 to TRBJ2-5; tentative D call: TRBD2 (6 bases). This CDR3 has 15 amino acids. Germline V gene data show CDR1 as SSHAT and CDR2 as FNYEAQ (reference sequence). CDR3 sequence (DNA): TGTGCTAGCAGCTTACGGGGAGGTTACCAAGAGACCCAGTACTTC. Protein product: CASSLRGGYQETQYF. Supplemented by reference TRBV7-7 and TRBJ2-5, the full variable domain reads GAGVSQSPRYKVTKRGQDVTLRCDPISSHATLYWYQQALGQGPEFLTYFNYEAQPDKSGLPSDRFSAERPEGSISTLTIQRTEQRDSAMYRCASSLRGGYQETQYFGPGTRLLVL.

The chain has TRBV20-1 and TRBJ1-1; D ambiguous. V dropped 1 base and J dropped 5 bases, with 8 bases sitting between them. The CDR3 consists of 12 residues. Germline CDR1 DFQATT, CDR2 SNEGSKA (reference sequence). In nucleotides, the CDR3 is TGCAGTGCTAGAGTGCGGGAAACTGAAGCTTTCTTT. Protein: CSARVRETEAFF.

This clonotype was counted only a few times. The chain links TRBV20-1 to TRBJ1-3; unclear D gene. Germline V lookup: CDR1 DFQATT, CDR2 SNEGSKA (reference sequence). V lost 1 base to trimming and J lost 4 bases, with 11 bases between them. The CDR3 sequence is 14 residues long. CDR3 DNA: TGCAGTGCTAGAGCCCGGACGCAAGGAAACACCATATATTTT. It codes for CSARARTQGNTIYF.

The DNA for the CDR3 is TGTGCCAGCGGGACGGGGAACACCGGGGAGCTGTTTTTT. Its protein product is CASGTGNTGELFF. The genes are TRBV6-1 and TRBJ2-2; either TRBD1 or TRBD2 may fit D (5 bases each). CDR3 length: 13 residues. CDR1 is MNHNS and CDR2 is SASEGT in the germline V gene. Trimming left V 8 bases short and J 1 base short, with 8 bases between.

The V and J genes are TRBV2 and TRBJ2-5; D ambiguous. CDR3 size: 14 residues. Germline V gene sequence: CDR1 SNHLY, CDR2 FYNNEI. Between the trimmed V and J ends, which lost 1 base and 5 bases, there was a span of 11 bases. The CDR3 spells CASSEDLGGETQYF. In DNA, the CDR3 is TGTGCCAGCAGTGAAGACCTGGGTGGGGAGACCCAGTACTTC.